The 14 T cell receptor beta chains in this list originate from one sample, sequenced in a study of neoadjuvant anti-PD-1 for oral cavity cancer. Here immunoSEQ multiplex PCR was the method, and the copy in TCRdb shows in-frame clones only, minus some. The sample lists just under 70,000 clones, approximately 84% occurring once. Described time point: after neoadjuvant nivolumab, at surgical resection. This specimen consisted of PBMCs, obtained after nivolumab (anti-PD-1) treatment. The receptors were gathered from a person between 40 and 80 years old with oral cavity squamous cell carcinoma.

The chain uses TRBV10-3 and TRBJ2-7, with D unresolved. Deletions cut 6 bases from V and 6 bases from J, with 9 bases between. The CDR3 loop spans 11 amino acids. Germline V CDR1 and CDR2: ENHRY, SYGVKD. The CDR3 spells CAISRTIEQYF. The CDR3 DNA reads as TGTGCCATCAGCAGGACGATCGAGCAGTACTTC.

The rearrangement uses TRBV10-2 and TRBJ1-2, with D unclear. The V end lost 4 bases, the J end lost 5 bases, and 5 bases lay between the germline ends. There are 11 residues in the CDR3. Germline V gene sequence: CDR1 WSHSY, CDR2 SAAADI. For the CDR3, the DNA is TGCGCCAGCAGTGGCGGTTATGGCTACACCTTC. This sequence encodes CASSGGYGYTF.

The V call is TRBV28, the J call TRBJ2-7; 8 bases line up with TRBD1. The CDR3 has 15 amino acids. Germline assignment: CDR1 MDHEN and CDR2 SYDVKM. The ends lost 2 bases at V and 0 bases at J; junction bases unmatched: 3. The CDR3: CASSLGQGTSYEQYF. Here the CDR3 DNA reads TGTGCCAGCAGTTTAGGACAGGGTACCTCCTACGAGCAGTACTTC.

The V call is TRBV28, the J call TRBJ1-2; no reliable D call. Germline CDR1 is MDHEN and CDR2 is SYDVKM. This CDR3 has 14 amino acids. V was cut by 4 bases and J by 4 bases, with 13 bases left in between. The CDR3 reads CASSSPAESYGYTF. The CDR3 bases are TGTGCCAGCAGTTCCCCGGCGGAGAGCTATGGCTACACCTTC.

The V and J genes are TRBV2 and TRBJ2-7; 7 bases are shared with TRBD2. This CDR3 comprises 15 residues. V trimming: 2 bases; J trimming: 2 bases; junction bases outside the gene matches: 6. Germline CDR1 and CDR2: SNHLY and FYNNEI. CDR3 region: CASSELASGTYEQYF. The CDR3 coding sequence is TGTGCCAGCAGTGAATTGGCTAGCGGCACCTACGAGCAGTACTTC.

There are a few counts of this clone. The rearrangement joins TRBV5-6 to TRBJ1-1; D not certain. The germline gives CDR1 SGHDT, CDR2 YYEEEE. There are 13 residues in the CDR3. The V end was cut by 0 bases, the J end by 1 base, with 4 bases between. CDR3 coding DNA: TGTGCCAGCAGCTTGGGGCGGAACACTGAAGCTTTCTTT. Amino acid sequence: CASSLGRNTEAFF.

The chain carries TRBV5-1 and TRBJ2-3; either TRBD1 or TRBD2 may supply D (6 bases each). CDR3 length: 15 residues. V was clipped by 3 bases and J by 4 bases, with 15 bases between them. Germline V lookup: CDR1 SGHRS, CDR2 YFSETQ. The CDR3 nucleotides read TGCGCCAGCAGCTCCAGTGATGGGGGGCCAGATACGCAGTATTTT. The encoded protein is CASSSSDGGPDTQYF.

The chain has TRBV4-1 and TRBJ2-3; 12 bases are shared with TRBD2. Germline V gene lookup returns CDR1 MGHRA and CDR2 YSYEKL. This CDR3 has 19 amino acids. Trimming removed 1 base from V and 1 base from J; junction bases left unmatched: 9. CDR3 nucleotides: TGCGCCAGCAGCCAAGGGCCTCTAGCGGGAGGGCCTGGCACAGATACGCAGTATTTT. This sequence encodes CASSQGPLAGGPGTDTQYF.

The chain links TRBV9 to TRBJ1-3; 9 bases fit TRBD1. CDR1 SGDLS and CDR2 YYNGEE come from the germline V gene. The CDR3 covers 17 residues. With V trimmed by 2 bases and J by 0 bases, 6 bases remained unmatched. As DNA, the CDR3 is TGTGCCAGCAGCGTCCGGGACAGGGTCGGCTCTGGAAACACCATATATTTT. Protein sequence: CASSVRDRVGSGNTIYF. The full variable domain, completed using reference TRBV9 and TRBJ1-3, is DSGVTQTPKHLITATGQRVTLRCSPRSGDLSVYWYQQSLDQGLQFLIQYYNGEERAKGNILERFSAQQFPDLHSELNLSSLELGDSALYFCASSVRDRVGSGNTIYFGEGSWLTVV.

This chain uses TRBV6-5 with TRBJ2-3; D is unresolved. V lost 2 bases, J lost 7 bases, and 13 bases lay in between. Per germline, CDR1 MNHEY and CDR2 SVGAGI. There are 14 residues in the CDR3. The CDR3: CASSYGLDANTQYF. The CDR3 bases are TGTGCCAGCAGTTACGGGTTGGATGCAAATACGCAGTATTTT.

V usage is TRBV29-1 and J usage is TRBJ2-3; D uncertain. V dropped 4 bases and J dropped 0 bases, with 11 bases sitting between them. Germline CDR1 reads SQVTM; CDR2 reads ANQGSEA. The CDR3 is made up of 14 amino acids. CDR3 sequence reads: CSVAPDTSTDTQYF. The CDR3 region has the DNA TGCAGCGTTGCCCCCGACACTAGCACAGATACGCAGTATTTT.

The chain uses TRBV9 and TRBJ2-3; the match to TRBD2 covers 9 bases. V was pared by 0 bases and J by 2 bases, with 1 base of the junction left unmatched. This CDR3 has 15 amino acids. The germline CDR1 and CDR2 sequences are SGDLS and YYNGEE. CDR3 sequence (DNA): TGTGCCAGCAGCGTAGGACTAGCGGACACAGATACGCAGTATTTT. This encodes CASSVGLADTDTQYF.

The chain has TRBV5-8 and TRBJ2-3, with 14 bases matching TRBD2. V was clipped by 1 base and J by 4 bases; unmatched bases: 14. Germline lookup yields CDR1 SGHTS and CDR2 YDEGEE. This CDR3 comprises 20 residues. The CDR3 nucleotides read TGTGCCAGCAGCTTGAGGTTGAAGACTAGCGGGAGGGGGGGCGCAGATACGCAGTATTTT. Translating gives CASSLRLKTSGRGGADTQYF.

The gene calls are TRBV9 and TRBJ1-4, with 7 positions matching TRBD1. Germline V gene data show CDR1 as SGDLS and CDR2 as YYNGEE. This CDR3 contains 17 residues. After removal of 0 bases from V and 0 bases from J, the junction contained 5 bases not matched to a gene. This CDR3 is CASSVGQGYATNEKLFF. The CDR3 DNA reads TGTGCCAGCAGCGTAGGACAGGGCTATGCAACTAATGAAAAACTGTTTTTT.